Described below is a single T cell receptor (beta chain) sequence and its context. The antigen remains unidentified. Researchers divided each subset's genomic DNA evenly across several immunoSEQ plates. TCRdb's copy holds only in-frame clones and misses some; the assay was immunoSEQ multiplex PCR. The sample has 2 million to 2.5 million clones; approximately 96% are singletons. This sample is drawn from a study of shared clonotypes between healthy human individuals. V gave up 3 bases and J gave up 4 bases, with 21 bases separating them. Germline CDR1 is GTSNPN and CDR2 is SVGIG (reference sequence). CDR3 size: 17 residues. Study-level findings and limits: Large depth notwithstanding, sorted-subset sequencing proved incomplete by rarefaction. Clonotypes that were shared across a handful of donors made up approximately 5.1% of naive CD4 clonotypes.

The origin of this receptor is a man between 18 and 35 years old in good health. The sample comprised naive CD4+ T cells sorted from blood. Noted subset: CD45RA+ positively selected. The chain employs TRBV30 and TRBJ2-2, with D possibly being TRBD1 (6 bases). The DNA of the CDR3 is TGTGCCTGGAGGGCAAACCCCGGGACACTGGGCACCGGGGAGCTGTTTTTT. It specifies CAWRANPGTLGTGELFF.